This T cell receptor (beta chain) was recovered during a study of regulatory T cells in long-lasting Graves disease. The study's findings and limits: In persistent patients, shared public clonotypes (more than 2,500) outnumbered those in new patients (almost 1,000).

This clonotype came up many times. The antigen is not known. The ends were cut back, 7 bases at V and 9 bases at J, with 18 bases in the middle. Germline V CDR1 and CDR2: SNHLY, FYNNEI. This CDR3 contains 13 residues. According to the study, TCR beta libraries were built with iRepertoire HTBI primers and CDR3-region Arm-PCR. TCRdb analysed the multiplex PCR reads with MiXCR anew, one entry per CDR3 protein. This repertoire shows about 530,000 distinct CDR3 sequences, 16% found once; its top ten account for 20% to 25%. Time point described: newly diagnosed GD, antithyroid drugs for less than 3 months. PBMCs were the source of the RNA used for TCR sequencing. These data were also filed under a second study, of T cells in Graves' hyperthyroidism and ophthalmopathy. That work contributes: Absent ophthalmopathy progression within 18 months defined stable Graves' hyperthyroidism. A first-round RT-PCR of the TCR CDR3 used the HTBI primer set. A model of 13 V-J pairs discriminated ophthalmopathy from stable hyperthyroidism.

The specimen was peripheral blood mononuclear cells (PBMCs), collected at new diagnosis, from a patient treated with antithyroid drugs. This chain uses TRBV2 with TRBJ2-5; D might be TRBD1 (6 bases). The sequence was collected from a woman aged 35-60 years with Graves disease. The CDR3 DNA reads TGTGCCAGCACCCGGGACACCGGTAAACCCCAGTACTTC. Translating it yields CASTRDTGKPQYF.